This TCR beta chain is drawn from a study of blood T cell repertoires in COVID-19. This CDR3 has 13 amino acids. Method: immunoSEQ multiplex PCR; TCRdb's copy keeps in-frame clones and lacks some. The sample carries roughly 200,000 clones, 85% recorded once. A single count supports this clone. Sequences were obtained from peripheral blood. The V and J genes are TRBV7-5 and TRBJ2-7; TRBD1, as called in the table, went unchecked against the DNA. TRBV7-5 is recorded as a pseudogene. The source is a person aged 70 to 79 with COVID-19, enrolled during active disease. The CDR3 sequence is CVRSPGQGYEQYF. For the CDR3, the DNA is TGTGTCAGAAGCCCCGGACAGGGCTACGAGCAGTACTTC.